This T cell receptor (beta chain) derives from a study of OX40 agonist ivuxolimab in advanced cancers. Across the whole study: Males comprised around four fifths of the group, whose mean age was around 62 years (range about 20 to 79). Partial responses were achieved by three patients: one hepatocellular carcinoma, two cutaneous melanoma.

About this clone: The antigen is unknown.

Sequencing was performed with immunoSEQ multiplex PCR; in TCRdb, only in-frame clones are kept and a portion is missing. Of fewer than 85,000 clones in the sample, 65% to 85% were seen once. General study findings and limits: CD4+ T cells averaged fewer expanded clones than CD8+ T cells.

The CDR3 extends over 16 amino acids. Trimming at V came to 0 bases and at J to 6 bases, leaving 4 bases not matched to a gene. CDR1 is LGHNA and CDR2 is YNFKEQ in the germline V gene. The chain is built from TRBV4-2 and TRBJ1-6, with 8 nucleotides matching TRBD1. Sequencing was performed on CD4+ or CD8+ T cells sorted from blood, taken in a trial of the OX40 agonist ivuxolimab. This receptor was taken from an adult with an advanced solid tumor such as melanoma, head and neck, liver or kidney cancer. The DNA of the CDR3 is TGTGCCAGCAGCCAAGAACAGACAGGGGCTAATTCACCCCTCCACTTT. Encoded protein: CASSQEQTGANSPLHF.